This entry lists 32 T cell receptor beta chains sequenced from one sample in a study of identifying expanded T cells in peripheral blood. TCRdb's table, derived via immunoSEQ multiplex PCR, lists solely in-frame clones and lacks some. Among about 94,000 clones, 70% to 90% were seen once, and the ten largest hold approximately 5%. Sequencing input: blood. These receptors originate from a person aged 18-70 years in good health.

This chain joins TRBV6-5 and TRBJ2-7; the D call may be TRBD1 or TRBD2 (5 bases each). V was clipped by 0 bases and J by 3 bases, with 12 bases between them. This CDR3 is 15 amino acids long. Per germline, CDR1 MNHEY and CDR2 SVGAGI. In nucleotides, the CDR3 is TGTGCCAGCAGTTACTCCGGGGACGCTGGCTACGAGCAGTACTTC. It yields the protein CASSYSGDAGYEQYF.

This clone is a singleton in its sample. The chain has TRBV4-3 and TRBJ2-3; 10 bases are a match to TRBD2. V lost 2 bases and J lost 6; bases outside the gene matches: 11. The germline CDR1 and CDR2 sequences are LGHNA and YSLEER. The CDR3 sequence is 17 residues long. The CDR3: CASSQMGASGSPDTQYF. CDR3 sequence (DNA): TGCGCCAGCAGCCAAATGGGGGCTAGCGGGAGTCCGGATACGCAGTATTTT.

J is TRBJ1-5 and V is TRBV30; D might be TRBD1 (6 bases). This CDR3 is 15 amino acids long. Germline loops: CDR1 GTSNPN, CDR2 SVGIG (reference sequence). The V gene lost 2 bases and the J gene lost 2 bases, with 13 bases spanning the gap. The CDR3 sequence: CAWSLGAGGNQPQHF. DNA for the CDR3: TGTGCCTGGAGTCTAGGCGCAGGGGGCAATCAGCCCCAGCATTTT.

The CDR3 reads CASSLAVREDTGELFF. As DNA, the CDR3 is TGCGCCAGCAGCTTGGCCGTCCGGGAGGACACCGGGGAGCTGTTTTTT. The chain joins TRBV5-1 to TRBJ2-2, with 7 nucleotides matching TRBD2. This CDR3 comprises 16 residues. V trimming: 0 bases; J trimming: 3 bases; junction bases outside the gene matches: 5. CDR1 SGHRS and CDR2 YFSETQ come from the germline V gene.

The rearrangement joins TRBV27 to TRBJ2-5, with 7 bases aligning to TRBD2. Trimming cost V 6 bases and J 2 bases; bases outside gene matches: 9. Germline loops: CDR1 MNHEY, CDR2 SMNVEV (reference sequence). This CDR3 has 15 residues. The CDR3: CASRPSSGPQETQYF. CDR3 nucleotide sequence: TGTGCCAGCAGACCTTCTAGCGGCCCTCAAGAGACCCAGTACTTC.

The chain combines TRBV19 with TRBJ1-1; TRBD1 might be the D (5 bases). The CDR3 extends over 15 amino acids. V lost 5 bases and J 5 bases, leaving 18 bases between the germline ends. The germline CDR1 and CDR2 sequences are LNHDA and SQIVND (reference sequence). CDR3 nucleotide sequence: TGTGCCAGTAGTCCGAGGGACCGTCGAGGGACTGAAGCTTTCTTT. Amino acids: CASSPRDRRGTEAFF. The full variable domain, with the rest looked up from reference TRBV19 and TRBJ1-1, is DGGITQSPKYLFRKEGQNVTLSCEQNLNHDAMYWYRQDPGQGLRLIYYSQIVNDFQKGDIAEGYSVSREKKESFPLTVTSAQKNPTAFYLCASSPRDRRGTEAFFGQGTRLTVV.

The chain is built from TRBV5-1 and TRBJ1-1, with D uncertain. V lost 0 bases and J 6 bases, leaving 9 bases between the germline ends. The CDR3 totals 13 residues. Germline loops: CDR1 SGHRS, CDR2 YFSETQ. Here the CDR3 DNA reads TGCGCCAGCAGCTTGGTAGGATCCCCTGAAGCTTTCTTT. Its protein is CASSLVGSPEAFF.

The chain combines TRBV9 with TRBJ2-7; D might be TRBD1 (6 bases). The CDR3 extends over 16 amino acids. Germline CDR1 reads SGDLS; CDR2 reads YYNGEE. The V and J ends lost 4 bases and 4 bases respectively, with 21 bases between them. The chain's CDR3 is CASSPASPLQGYEQYF. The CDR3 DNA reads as TGTGCCAGCAGCCCGGCCTCCCCGCTTCAGGGGTACGAGCAGTACTTC.

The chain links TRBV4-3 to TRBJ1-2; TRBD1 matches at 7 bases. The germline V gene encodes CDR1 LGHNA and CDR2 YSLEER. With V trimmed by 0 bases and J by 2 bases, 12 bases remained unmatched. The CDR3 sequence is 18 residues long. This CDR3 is CASSQDPIDRVGNYGYTF. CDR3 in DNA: TGCGCCAGCAGCCAAGATCCAATCGACAGGGTGGGGAACTATGGCTACACCTTC.

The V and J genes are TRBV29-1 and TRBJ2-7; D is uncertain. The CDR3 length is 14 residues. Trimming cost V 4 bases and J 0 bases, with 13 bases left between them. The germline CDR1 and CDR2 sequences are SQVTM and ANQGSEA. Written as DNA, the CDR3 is TGCAGCGTTGGTTATAGCAGGAACTCCTACGAGCAGTACTTC. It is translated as CSVGYSRNSYEQYF.

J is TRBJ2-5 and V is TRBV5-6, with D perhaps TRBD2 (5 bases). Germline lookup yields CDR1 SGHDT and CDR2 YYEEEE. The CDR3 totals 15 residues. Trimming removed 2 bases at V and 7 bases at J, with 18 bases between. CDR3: CASSFSNLRGSTQYF. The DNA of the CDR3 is TGTGCCAGCAGCTTTTCAAATCTCCGGGGTTCGACCCAGTACTTC.

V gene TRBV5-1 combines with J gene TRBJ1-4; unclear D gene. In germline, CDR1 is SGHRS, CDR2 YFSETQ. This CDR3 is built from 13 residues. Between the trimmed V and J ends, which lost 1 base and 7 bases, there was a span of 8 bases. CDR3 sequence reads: CASSLMGGEKLFF. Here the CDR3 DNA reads TGCGCCAGCAGCTTGATGGGAGGTGAAAAACTGTTTTTT.

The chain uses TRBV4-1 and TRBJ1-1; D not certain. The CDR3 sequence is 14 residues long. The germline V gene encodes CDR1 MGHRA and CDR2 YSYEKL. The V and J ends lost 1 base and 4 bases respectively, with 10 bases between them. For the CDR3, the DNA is TGCGCCAGCAGCCAAGTAGGTACGAGCACTGAAGCTTTCTTT. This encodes CASSQVGTSTEAFF.

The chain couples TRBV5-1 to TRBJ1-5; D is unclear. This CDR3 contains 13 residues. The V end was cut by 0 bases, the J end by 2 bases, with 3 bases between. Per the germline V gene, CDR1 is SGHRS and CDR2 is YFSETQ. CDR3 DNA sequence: TGCGCCAGCAGCTTGGACCGCAATCAGCCCCAGCATTTT. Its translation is CASSLDRNQPQHF.

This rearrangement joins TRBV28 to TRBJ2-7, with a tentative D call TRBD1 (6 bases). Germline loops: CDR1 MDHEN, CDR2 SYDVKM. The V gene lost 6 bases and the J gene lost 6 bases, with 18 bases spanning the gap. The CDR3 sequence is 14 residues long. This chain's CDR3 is CASRPPTGMGEQYF. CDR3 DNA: TGTGCCAGCAGGCCTCCGACAGGAATGGGCGAGCAGTACTTC.

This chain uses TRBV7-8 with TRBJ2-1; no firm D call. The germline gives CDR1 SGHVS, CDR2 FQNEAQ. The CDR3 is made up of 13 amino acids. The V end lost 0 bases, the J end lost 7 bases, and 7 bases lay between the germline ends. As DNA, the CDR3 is TGTGCCAGCAGCTTAGCGGGCGTAAATGAGCAGTTCTTC. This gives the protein CASSLAGVNEQFF.

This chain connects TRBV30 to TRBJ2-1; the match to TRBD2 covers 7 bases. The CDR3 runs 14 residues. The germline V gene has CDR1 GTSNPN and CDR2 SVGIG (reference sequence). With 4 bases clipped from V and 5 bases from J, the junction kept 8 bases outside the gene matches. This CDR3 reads CAWTHGLADNEQFF. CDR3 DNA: TGTGCCTGGACTCATGGGCTAGCGGACAATGAGCAGTTCTTC.

Here the CDR3 reads CASSLSLAGVGETQYF. The CDR3 region has the DNA TGTGCCAGCAGCTTATCCCTAGCGGGAGTTGGAGAGACCCAGTACTTC. The gene calls are TRBV7-8 and TRBJ2-5; 10 nucleotides line up with TRBD2. After removal of 2 bases from V and 4 bases from J, the junction contained 7 bases not matched to a gene. There are 16 residues in the CDR3. Germline CDR1 and CDR2: SGHVS and FQNEAQ.

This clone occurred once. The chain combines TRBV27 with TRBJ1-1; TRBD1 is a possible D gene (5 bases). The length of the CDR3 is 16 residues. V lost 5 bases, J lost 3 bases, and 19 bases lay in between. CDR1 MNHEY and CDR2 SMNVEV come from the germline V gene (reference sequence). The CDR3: CASSPQRPGKDTEAFF. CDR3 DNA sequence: TGTGCCAGCAGTCCACAGCGACCAGGGAAGGACACTGAAGCTTTCTTT.

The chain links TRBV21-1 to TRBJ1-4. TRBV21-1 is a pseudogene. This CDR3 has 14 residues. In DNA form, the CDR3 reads TGTGCCACCCCGGGCCCCGAGGAAGGTGAAAAACTGTTTTTT. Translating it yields CATPGPEEGEKLFF.

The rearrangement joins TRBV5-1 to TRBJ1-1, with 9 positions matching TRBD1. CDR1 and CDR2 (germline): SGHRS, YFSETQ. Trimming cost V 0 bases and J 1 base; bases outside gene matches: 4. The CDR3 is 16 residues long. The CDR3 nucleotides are TGCGCCAGCAGCTTGGGCCTGGGACAGGGGAACACTGAAGCTTTCTTT. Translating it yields CASSLGLGQGNTEAFF.

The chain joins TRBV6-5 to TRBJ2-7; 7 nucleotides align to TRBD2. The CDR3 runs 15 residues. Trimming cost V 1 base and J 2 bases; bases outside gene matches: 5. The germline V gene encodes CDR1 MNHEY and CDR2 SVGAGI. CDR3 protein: CASSYLSSGTYEQYF. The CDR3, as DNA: TGTGCCAGCAGTTACTTATCTAGCGGTACCTACGAGCAGTACTTC.

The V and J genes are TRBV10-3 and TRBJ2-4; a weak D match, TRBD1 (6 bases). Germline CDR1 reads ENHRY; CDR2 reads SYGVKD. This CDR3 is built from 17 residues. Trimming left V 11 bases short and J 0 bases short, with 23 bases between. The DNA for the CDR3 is TGTGCCGCAGGCAAATCTCCGGGACACTTAGCCAAAAACATTCAGTACTTC. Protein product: CAAGKSPGHLAKNIQYF.

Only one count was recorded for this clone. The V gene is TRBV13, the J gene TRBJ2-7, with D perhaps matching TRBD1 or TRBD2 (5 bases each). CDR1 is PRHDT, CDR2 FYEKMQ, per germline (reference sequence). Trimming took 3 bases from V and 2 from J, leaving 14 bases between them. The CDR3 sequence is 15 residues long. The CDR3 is CASSLRGDGPYEQYF. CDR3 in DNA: TGTGCCAGCAGCTTGAGGGGTGACGGTCCCTACGAGCAGTACTTC.

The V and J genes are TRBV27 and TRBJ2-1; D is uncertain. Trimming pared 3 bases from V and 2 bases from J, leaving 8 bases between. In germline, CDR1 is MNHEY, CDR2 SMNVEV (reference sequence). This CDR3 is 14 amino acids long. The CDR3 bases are TGTGCCAGCAGTTTCAAGGGCCCCTACAATGAGCAGTTCTTC. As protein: CASSFKGPYNEQFF.

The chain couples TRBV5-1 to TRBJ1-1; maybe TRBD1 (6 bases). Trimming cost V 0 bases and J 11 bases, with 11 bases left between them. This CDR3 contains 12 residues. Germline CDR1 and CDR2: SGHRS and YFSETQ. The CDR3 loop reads CASSLVGQGAFF. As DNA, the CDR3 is TGCGCCAGCAGCTTGGTAGGGCAGGGGGCTTTCTTT.

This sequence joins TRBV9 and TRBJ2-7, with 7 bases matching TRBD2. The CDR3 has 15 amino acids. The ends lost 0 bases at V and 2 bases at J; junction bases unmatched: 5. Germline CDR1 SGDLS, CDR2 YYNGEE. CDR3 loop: CASSVGAGLAYEQYF. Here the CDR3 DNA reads TGTGCCAGCAGCGTAGGAGCGGGACTCGCCTACGAGCAGTACTTC.

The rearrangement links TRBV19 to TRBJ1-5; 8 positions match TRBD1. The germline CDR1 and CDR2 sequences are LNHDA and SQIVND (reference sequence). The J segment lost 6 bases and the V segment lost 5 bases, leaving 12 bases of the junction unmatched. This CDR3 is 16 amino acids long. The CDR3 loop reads CASSLPTDRGLQPQHF. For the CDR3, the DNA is TGTGCCAGTAGTCTCCCGACCGACAGGGGCCTTCAGCCCCAGCATTTT.

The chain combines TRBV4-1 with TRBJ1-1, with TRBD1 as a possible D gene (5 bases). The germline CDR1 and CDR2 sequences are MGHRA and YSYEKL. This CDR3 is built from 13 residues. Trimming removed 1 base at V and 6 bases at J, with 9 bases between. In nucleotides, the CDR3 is TGCGCCAGCAGCCAAGTCGGGGACCCTGAAGCTTTCTTT. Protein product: CASSQVGDPEAFF.

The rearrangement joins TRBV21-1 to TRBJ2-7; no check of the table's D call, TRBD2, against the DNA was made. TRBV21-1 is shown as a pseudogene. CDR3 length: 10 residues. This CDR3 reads CASPFYEQYF. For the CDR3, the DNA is TGTGCCAGCCCCTTCTACGAGCAGTACTTC.

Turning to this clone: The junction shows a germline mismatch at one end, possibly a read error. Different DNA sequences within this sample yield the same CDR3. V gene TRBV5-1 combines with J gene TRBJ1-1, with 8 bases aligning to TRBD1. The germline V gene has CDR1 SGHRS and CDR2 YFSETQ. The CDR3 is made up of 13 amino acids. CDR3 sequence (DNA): TGCGCCAGCAGCTTGGGGACAGGGTCTGAAGCCTTCTTT. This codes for CASSLGTGSEAFF.

CDR3 nucleotides: TGTGCCAGCAGCCGCAATGAAAAACTGTTTTTT. Translated, it gives CASSRNEKLFF. V usage is TRBV13 and J usage is TRBJ1-4; no firm D call. Between the trimmed V and J ends, which lost 5 bases and 5 bases, there was a span of 3 bases. The CDR3 totals 11 residues. Germline V CDR1 and CDR2: PRHDT, FYEKMQ (reference sequence).